One and the same sample provided the 10 T cell receptor beta chains below, sequenced in a study of Ad26.COV2.S vaccination and SARS-CoV-2 variants. Assay: immunoSEQ multiplex PCR; the TCRdb copy retains only in-frame clones and omits some. The top ten hold around 5.5% of the sample, which has 320,000 or so clones, under 90% seen once. The treatment here: some 20 received Ad26.COV2.S at low or high dose, single or two shots; 5 received placebo; per-sample allocation not given. The study sampled participants on day 63 after the first vaccine or placebo injection. The source material was peripheral blood, sampled in a trial of Ad26.COV2.S vaccine versus placebo. The receptors originated from a person aged 18 to 65 who received the Ad26.COV2.S COVID-19 vaccine or a placebo.

This chain uses TRBV4-1 with TRBJ2-7; 8 bases agree with TRBD1. The CDR3 is 14 residues long. J lost 3 bases, V lost 3 bases, and 4 bases had no gene match. The germline CDR1 and CDR2 sequences are MGHRA and YSYEKL. The CDR3 is CASSHRDRGYEQYF. CDR3 sequence (DNA): TGCGCCAGCAGCCACCGAGACAGGGGCTACGAGCAGTACTTC.

This clone was found once. The chain recombines TRBV27 with TRBJ2-1, with 7 bases that match TRBD1. The CDR3 has 17 amino acids. The junction had 19 bases not matched to a gene; V was cut back by 7 bases and J by 7 bases. Germline V gene lookup returns CDR1 MNHEY and CDR2 SMNVEV (reference sequence). This CDR3 is CASTTASLGDSSNEQFF. The CDR3 coding sequence is TGTGCCAGCACCACTGCCAGTTTAGGGGACAGTTCTAATGAGCAGTTCTTC.

The DNA of the CDR3 is TGTGCCAGCAGTTCGGGGACAGCCAACTATGGCTACACCTTC. It encodes CASSSGTANYGYTF. The chain uses TRBV6-5 and TRBJ1-2; 7 positions agree with TRBD1. Germline trimming cut 4 bases from V and 2 bases from J; bases unmatched to any gene: 4. The CDR3 has 14 residues. Germline lookup yields CDR1 MNHEY and CDR2 SVGAGI.

This clone was recorded once. The genes are TRBV11-2 and TRBJ2-5; D unresolved. Trimming cost V 2 bases and J 4 bases, with 5 bases left between them. The CDR3 totals 12 residues. Germline CDR1 and CDR2: SGHAT and FQNNGV. The CDR3 DNA sequence: TGTGCCAGCAGCTTATACGTAGAGACCCAGTACTTC. This translates into CASSLYVETQYF.

The rearrangement uses TRBV4-2 and TRBJ2-1; tentatively, D is TRBD1 or TRBD2 (5 bases each). Trimming took 1 base from V and 6 from J, leaving 22 bases between them. The germline V gene has CDR1 LGHNA and CDR2 YNFKEQ. The CDR3 has 18 residues. In DNA, the CDR3 is TGTGCCAGCAGCCAAGCTCTGGGGGATGGGGCTTTTCTCAATGAGCAGTTCTTC. Encoded protein: CASSQALGDGAFLNEQFF.

This chain links TRBV2 with TRBJ2-1; the D call may be TRBD1 or TRBD2 (5 bases each). Germline CDR1 SNHLY, CDR2 FYNNEI. The V and J ends lost 1 base and 7 bases respectively, with 17 bases between them. This CDR3 comprises 16 residues. CDR3 protein: CASSEGTSPGGNEQFF. The CDR3 coding sequence is TGTGCCAGCAGTGAAGGGACTTCACCTGGGGGTAATGAGCAGTTCTTC.

The gene calls are TRBV4-1 and TRBJ1-5; tentatively, D is TRBD1 (6 bases). The CDR3 consists of 15 residues. Germline CDR1 and CDR2: MGHRA and YSYEKL. V gave up 2 bases and J gave up 11 bases, with 19 bases separating them. The CDR3 loop reads CASSQNTGTLEAQHF. The CDR3 bases are TGCGCCAGCAGCCAAAATACCGGGACATTGGAGGCCCAGCATTTT.

The gene calls are TRBV29-1 and TRBJ2-2, with a weak D call TRBD2 (6 bases). Germline-derived CDR1 and CDR2 are SQVTM and ANQGSEA. The ends were cut back, 7 bases at V and 5 bases at J, with 8 bases in the middle. The CDR3 runs to 11 residues. CDR3: CSGRGTGELFF. In nucleotides, the CDR3 is TGCAGCGGGAGGGGTACCGGGGAGCTGTTTTTT.

This sequence joins TRBV12-1 and TRBJ1-5. TRBV12-1 is annotated as a pseudogene. This CDR3 spans 10 amino acids. The CDR3 is CAGGRGPQHF. In DNA, the CDR3 is TGTGCCGGGGGGCGGGGGCCCCAGCATTTT.

This clone is a singleton in its sample. The J gene is TRBJ2-2, the V gene TRBV4-1, with TRBD2 as a possible D gene (8 bases). CDR1 MGHRA and CDR2 YSYEKL come from the germline V gene. This CDR3 is built from 21 residues. V dropped 1 base and J dropped 1 base, with 25 bases sitting between them. Here the CDR3 DNA reads TGCGCCAGCAGCCAAGTTATATCGACAGGGTCGAGCGGGAGGAACACCGGGGAGCTGTTTTTT. Protein product: CASSQVISTGSSGRNTGELFF.